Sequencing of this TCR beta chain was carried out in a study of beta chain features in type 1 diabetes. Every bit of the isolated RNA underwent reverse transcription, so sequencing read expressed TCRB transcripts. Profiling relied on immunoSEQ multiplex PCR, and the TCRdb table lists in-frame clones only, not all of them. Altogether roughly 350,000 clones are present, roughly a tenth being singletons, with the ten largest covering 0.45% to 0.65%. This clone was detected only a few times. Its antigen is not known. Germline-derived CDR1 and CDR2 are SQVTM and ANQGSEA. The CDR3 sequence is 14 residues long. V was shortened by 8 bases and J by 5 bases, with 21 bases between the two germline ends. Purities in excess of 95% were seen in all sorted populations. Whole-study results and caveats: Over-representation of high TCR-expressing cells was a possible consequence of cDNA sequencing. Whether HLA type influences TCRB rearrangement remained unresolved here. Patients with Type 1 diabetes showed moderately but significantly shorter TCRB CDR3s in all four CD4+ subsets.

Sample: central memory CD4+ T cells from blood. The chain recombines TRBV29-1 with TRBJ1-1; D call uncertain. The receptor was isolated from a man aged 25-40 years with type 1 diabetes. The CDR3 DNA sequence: TGCAGCAACGGGCGGGAGGGCGTGATAACTGAAGCTTTCTTT. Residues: CSNGREGVITEAFF.